The entry below gives a single TCR beta chain sequence along with its context. Its antigen remains unidentified. No much larger clone is present one base from it, and per-base qualities are unavailable. This specimen belongs to a study of T cell changes during pregnancy in multiple sclerosis (dated by TCRdb to between 2018 and 2021). The study in broad terms: The study looked at changes in the T cell repertoire across pregnancy in women with multiple sclerosis.

From its cysteine to its phenylalanine, the CDR3 spans 14 amino acids. The sequence is cut down to CDR3 DNA, 42 bases in frame from base 1. The germline V and J ends show losses of 4 bases and 2 bases respectively, and no gene match explains 2 bases of the junction. CDR1 and CDR2, per the germline V gene, are SGHDT and YYEEEE. Preparation of the library involved the immunoSEQ multiplex PCR assay. In TCRdb, the immuneACCESS table is reduced to in-frame sequences with V and J assigned. These tables do not hold every clone; where another copy was compared, an unresolved V gene accounts for under half, and the others remain unexplained. Counted in this sample were 100,000 or so clones; 75% to 95% of them appeared once. In total, the top ten clones hold 2.5% to 3.5% of the sample.

This specimen consisted of peripheral blood, obtained in the second trimester of pregnancy. This clonotype was sampled from a female donor with multiple sclerosis, enrolled in a pregnancy study. This receptor chain uses TRBV5-6 and TRBJ1-2, with 10 junctional bases fitting TRBD1. The CDR3 is CASSPDRGNYGYTF. The DNA is as follows: TGTGCCAGCAGCCCGGACAGGGGGAACTATGGCTACACCTTC.